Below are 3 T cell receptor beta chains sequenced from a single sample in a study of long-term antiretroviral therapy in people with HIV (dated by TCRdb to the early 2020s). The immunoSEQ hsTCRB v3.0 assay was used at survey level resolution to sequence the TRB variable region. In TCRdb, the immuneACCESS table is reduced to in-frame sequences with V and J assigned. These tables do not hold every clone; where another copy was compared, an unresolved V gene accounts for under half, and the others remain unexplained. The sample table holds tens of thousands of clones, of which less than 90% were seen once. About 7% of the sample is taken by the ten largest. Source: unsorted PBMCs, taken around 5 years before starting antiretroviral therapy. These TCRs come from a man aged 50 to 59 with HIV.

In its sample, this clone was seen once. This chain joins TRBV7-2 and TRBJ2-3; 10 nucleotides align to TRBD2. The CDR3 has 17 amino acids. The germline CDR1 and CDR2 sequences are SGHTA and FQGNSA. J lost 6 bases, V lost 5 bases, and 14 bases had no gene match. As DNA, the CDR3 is TGTGCCAGCAGCCCCAGGGGTAGCGGGGGGCCCGGGGATACGCAGTATTTT. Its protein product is CASSPRGSGGPGDTQYF.

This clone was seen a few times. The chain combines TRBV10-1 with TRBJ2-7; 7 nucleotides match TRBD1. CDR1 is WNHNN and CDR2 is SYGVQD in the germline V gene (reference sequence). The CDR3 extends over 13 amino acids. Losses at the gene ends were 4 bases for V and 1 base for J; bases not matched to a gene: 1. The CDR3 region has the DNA TGCGCCAGCAGTGGGACAGGTTCCTACGAGCAGTACTTC. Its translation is CASSGTGSYEQYF.

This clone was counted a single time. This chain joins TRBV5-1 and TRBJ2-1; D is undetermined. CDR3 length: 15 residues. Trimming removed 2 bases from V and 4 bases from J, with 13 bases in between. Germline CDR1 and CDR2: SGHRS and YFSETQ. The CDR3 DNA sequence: TGCGCCAGCAGCTTTGGTCCGACGGCTTACAATGAGCAGTTCTTC. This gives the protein CASSFGPTAYNEQFF.